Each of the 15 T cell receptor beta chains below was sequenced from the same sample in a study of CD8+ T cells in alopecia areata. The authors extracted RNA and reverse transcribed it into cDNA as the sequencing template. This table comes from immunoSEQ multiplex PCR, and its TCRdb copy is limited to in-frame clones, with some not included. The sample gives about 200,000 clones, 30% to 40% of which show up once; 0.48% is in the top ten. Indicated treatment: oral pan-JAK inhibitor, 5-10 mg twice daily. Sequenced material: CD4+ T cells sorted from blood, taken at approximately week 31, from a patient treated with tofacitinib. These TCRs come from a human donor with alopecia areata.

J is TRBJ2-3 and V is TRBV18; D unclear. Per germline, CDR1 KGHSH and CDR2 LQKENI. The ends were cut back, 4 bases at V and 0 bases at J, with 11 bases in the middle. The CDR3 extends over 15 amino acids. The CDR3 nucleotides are TGTGCCAGCTCACGTAGGGATGGGAGCACAGATACGCAGTATTTT. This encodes CASSRRDGSTDTQYF. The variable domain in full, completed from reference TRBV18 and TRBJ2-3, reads NAGVMQNPRHLVRRRGQEARLRCSPMKGHSHVYWYRQLPEEGLKFMVYLQKENIIDESGMPKERFSAEFPKEGPSILRIQQVVRGDSAAYFCASSRRDGSTDTQYFGPGTRLTVL.

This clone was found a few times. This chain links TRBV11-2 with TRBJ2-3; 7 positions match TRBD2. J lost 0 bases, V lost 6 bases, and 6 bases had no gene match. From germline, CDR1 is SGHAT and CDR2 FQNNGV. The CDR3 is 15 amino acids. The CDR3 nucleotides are TGTGCCAGCAGAGCCGGGAGGAGTAGCACAGATACGCAGTATTTT. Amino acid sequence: CASRAGRSSTDTQYF.

The CDR3: CASKGFRSTDTQYF. The CDR3 nucleotides are TGCGCCAGCAAAGGGTTCAGGAGCACAGATACGCAGTATTTT. This chain joins TRBV5-1 and TRBJ2-3; D gene ambiguous. Trimming took 6 bases from V and 0 from J, leaving 11 bases between them. Germline assignment: CDR1 SGHRS and CDR2 YFSETQ. The CDR3 is made up of 14 amino acids.

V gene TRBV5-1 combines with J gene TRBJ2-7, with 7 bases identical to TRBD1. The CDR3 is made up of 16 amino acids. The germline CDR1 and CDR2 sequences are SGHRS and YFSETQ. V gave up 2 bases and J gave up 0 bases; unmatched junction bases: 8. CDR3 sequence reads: CASSLAPGTASYEQYF. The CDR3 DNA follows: TGCGCCAGCAGCTTAGCTCCAGGGACAGCCTCCTACGAGCAGTACTTC. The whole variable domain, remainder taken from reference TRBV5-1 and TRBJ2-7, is KAGVTQTPRYLIKTRGQQVTLSCSPISGHRSVSWYQQTPGQGLQFLFEYFSETQRNKGNFPGRFSGRQFSNSRSEMNVSTLELGDSALYLCASSLAPGTASYEQYFGPGTRLTVT.

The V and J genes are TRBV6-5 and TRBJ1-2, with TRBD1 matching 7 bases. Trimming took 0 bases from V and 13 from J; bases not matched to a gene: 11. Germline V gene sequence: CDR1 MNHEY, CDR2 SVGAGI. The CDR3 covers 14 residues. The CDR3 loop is CASSYSRQGERGTF. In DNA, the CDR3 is TGTGCCAGCAGTTACTCGAGACAGGGCGAGCGCGGCACCTTC.

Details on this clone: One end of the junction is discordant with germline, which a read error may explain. The CDR3 DNA is TGTGCCAGCATTGAAGCGGGGGGTCCCCGCCATGAGCAGTTCTTC. It codes for CASIEAGGPRHEQFF. The gene calls are TRBV6-1 and TRBJ2-1, with TRBD2 identical over 9 bases. Looked up from germline, CDR1 is MNHNS and CDR2 is SASEGT. The CDR3 loop spans 15 amino acids.

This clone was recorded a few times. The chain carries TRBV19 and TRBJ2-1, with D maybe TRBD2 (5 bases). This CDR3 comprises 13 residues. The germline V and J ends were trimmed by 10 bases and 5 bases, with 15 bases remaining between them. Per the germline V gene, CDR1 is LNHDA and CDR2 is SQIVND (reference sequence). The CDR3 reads CATLRSGDNEQFF. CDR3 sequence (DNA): TGTGCCACCTTACGAAGCGGTGACAATGAGCAGTTCTTC.

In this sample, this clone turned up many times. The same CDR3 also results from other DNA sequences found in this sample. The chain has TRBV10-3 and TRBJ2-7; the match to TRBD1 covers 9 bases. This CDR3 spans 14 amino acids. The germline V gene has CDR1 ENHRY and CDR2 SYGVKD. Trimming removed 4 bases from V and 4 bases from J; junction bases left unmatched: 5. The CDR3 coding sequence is TGTGCCATCAGTGGGCCGGGACAGGGTTACGAGCAGTACTTC. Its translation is CAISGPGQGYEQYF.

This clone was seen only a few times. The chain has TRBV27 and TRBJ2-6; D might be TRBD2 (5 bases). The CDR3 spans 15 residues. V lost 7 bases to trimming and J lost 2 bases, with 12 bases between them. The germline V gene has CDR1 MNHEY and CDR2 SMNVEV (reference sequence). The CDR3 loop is CASKTMRAGANVLTF. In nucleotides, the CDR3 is TGTGCCAGCAAAACAATGAGGGCTGGGGCCAACGTCCTGACTTTC.

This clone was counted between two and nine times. The CDR3 loop is CSVEGARDTQYF. DNA of the CDR3: TGCAGCGTTGAGGGGGCGCGGGATACGCAGTATTTT. The chain is built from TRBV29-1 and TRBJ2-3, with D tentatively TRBD1 (6 bases). Trimming pared 3 bases from V and 6 bases from J, leaving 10 bases between. The CDR3 is 12 amino acids. The germline V gene encodes CDR1 SQVTM and CDR2 ANQGSEA.

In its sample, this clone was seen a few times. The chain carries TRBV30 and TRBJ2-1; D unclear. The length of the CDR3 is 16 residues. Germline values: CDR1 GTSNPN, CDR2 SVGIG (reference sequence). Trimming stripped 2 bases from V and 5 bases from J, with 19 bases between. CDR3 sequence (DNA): TGTGCCTGGAGTCCCCGGGTCCTGAGTTTGCACAATGAGCAGTTCTTC. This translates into CAWSPRVLSLHNEQFF.

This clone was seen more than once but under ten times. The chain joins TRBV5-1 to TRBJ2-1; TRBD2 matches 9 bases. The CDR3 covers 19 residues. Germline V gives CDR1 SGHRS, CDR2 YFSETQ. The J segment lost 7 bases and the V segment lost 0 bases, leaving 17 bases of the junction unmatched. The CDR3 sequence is CASSLVIDSLRGGLNEQFF. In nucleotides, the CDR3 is TGCGCCAGCAGCTTGGTCATCGATTCCCTGCGGGGGGGCCTAAATGAGCAGTTCTTC.

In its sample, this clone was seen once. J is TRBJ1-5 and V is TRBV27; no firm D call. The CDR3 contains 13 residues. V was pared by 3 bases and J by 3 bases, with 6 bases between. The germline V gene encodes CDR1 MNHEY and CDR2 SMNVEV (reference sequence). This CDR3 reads CASSLVYNQPQHF. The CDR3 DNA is TGTGCCAGCAGTTTGGTCTACAATCAGCCCCAGCATTTT.

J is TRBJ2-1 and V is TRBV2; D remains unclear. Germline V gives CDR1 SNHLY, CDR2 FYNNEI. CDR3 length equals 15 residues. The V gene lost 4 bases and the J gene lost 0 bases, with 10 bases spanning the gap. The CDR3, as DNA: TGTGCCAGCAGTGCCCCCAGAAGCTCCTACAATGAGCAGTTCTTC. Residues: CASSAPRSSYNEQFF.

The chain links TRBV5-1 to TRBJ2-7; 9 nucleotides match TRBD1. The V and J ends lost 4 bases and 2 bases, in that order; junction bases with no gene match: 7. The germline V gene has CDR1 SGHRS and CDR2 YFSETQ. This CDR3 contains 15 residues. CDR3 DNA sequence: TGCGCCAGCAGCCCGCGTTGGGACAGGGCCTACGAGCAGTACTTC. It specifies CASSPRWDRAYEQYF.